Listed below are T cell receptor beta chains from one sample, sequenced in a study of memory CD4+ T cells and cytomegalovirus serostatus. The table came from immunoSEQ multiplex PCR; TCRdb's copy has only in-frame clones and leaves some out. The sample includes approximately 61,000 clones, 60% to 85% seen only once; the top ten take around 0.58%. The sequencing input was memory CD4+ T cells from blood. Receptor source: an adult in good health and CMV-seronegative. Some clones in this sample may be carry-over from other donors' samples. The CDR3 runs from the conserved cysteine through the conserved F or W. The D gene is left open where the match is weak. The size of a clone is reported for some rows only, either as once, few or many, or as a class for expanded clones.

d_gene	v_gene	j_gene	abundance	CDR3aa	CDR3nt
.	TRBV30	TRBJ1-1	.	CAWNQASNTEAFF	TGTGCCTGGAACCAGGCCTCGAACACTGAAGCTTTCTTT
.	TRBV5-4	TRBJ2-3	.	CASSPGQMDTQYF	TGTGCCAGCAGCCCGGGCCAGATGGATACGCAGTATTTT
TRBD1	TRBV30	TRBJ2-3	.	CAWSVAGGADTQYF	TGTGCCTGGAGTGTAGCAGGGGGAGCAGATACGCAGTATTTT
.	TRBV20-1	TRBJ2-7	.	CSARGGSEQYF	TGCAGTGCTAGAGGGGGCAGCGAGCAGTACTTC
.	TRBV5-6	TRBJ1-5	.	CASSFRPISNQPQHF	TGTGCCAGCAGCTTTCGACCTATTAGCAATCAGCCCCAGCATTTT
TRBD1	TRBV4-3	TRBJ2-5	.	CASSAQGFGETQYF	TGCGCCAGCAGCGCACAGGGGTTTGGAGAGACCCAGTACTTC
.	TRBV14	TRBJ1-1	few	CASSQVGNTEAFF	TGTGCCAGCAGCCAAGTGGGAAACACTGAAGCTTTCTTT
.	TRBV7-3	TRBJ2-4	once	CASSPQLTVGSQQYF	TGTGCCAGCAGCCCCCAACTAACCGTCGGGAGCCAGCAGTACTTC
.	TRBV7-9	TRBJ2-1	.	CASSHSRGRNEQFF	TGTGCCAGCAGCCATTCCAGGGGCCGCAATGAGCAGTTCTTC
.	TRBV9	TRBJ1-2	.	CASSVMGRYTF	TGTGCCAGCAGCGTAATGGGTCGCTACACCTTC
TRBD1	TRBV12-5	TRBJ1-3	.	CASGNPAQGAGNTIYF	TGTGCTAGTGGTAACCCCGCTCAGGGGGCTGGAAACACCATATATTTT
.	TRBV7-8	TRBJ1-1	.	CASSSNRFQSEAFF	TGTGCCAGCAGCTCAAACAGGTTCCAATCTGAAGCTTTCTTT
.	TRBV7-2	TRBJ1-4	.	CASSSGHGRGEKLFF	TGTGCCAGCAGCTCGGGGCATGGGCGGGGGGAAAAACTGTTTTTT
.	TRBV6-1	TRBJ2-7	.	CASRAEPDSFYEQYF	TGTGCCAGCAGGGCCGAACCGGACAGCTTCTACGAGCAGTACTTC
.	TRBV10-2	TRBJ1-1	.	CASMDGGRFASDTEAFF	TGCGCCAGCATGGATGGGGGGCGATTCGCATCGGACACTGAAGCTTTCTTT
.	TRBV4-1	TRBJ1-3	.	CASSRLGPSGNTIYF	TGCGCCAGCAGCCGGTTAGGGCCCTCTGGAAACACCATATATTTT
.	TRBV11-2	TRBJ1-6	.	CASSLGRFSYNSPLHF	TGTGCCAGCAGCTTAGGAAGGTTCTCCTATAATTCACCCCTCCACTTT
.	TRBV6-1	TRBJ2-6	.	CASSAGGANVLTF	TGTGCCAGCAGTGCCGGTGGGGCCAACGTCCTGACTTTC
.	TRBV5-1	TRBJ1-3	.	CASSSLPSSGNTIYF	TGCGCCAGCAGCTCCCTACCTAGCTCTGGAAACACCATATATTTT
TRBD2	TRBV7-2	TRBJ2-7	.	CASSLDYGRGGRGEQYF	TGTGCCAGCAGCTTAGATTATGGGCGGGGGGGCCGAGGGGAGCAGTACTTC
TRBD1	TRBV5-6	TRBJ2-1	.	CASSFRGLYNEQFF	TGTGCCAGCAGCTTCAGGGGGCTCTACAATGAGCAGTTCTTC
.	TRBV28	TRBJ1-5	.	CASSLWGGFSRSQPQHF	TGTGCCAGCAGTTTATGGGGCGGGTTCTCTCGATCTCAGCCCCAGCATTTT
TRBD1	TRBV5-6	TRBJ1-5	.	CASSSKGGAGGMAQHF	TGTGCCAGCAGCTCGAAGGGGGGGGCAGGGGGAATGGCCCAGCATTTT
TRBD2	TRBV5-5	TRBJ2-5	once	CASLFSGSPQETQYF	TGTGCCAGCTTGTTTAGCGGGTCCCCACAAGAGACCCAGTACTTC
.	TRBV6-6	TRBJ1-5	.	CASSDGSNQPQHF	TGTGCCAGCAGCGACGGGAGTAATCAGCCCCAGCATTTT
TRBD1	TRBV30	TRBJ1-1	few	CAWTTGGWTEAFF	TGTGCCTGGACGACAGGGGGCTGGACTGAAGCTTTCTTT
TRBD2	TRBV10-3	TRBJ2-7	.	CATQGAGDYEQYF	TGTGCCACACAGGGAGCGGGAGACTACGAGCAGTACTTC
TRBD1	TRBV6-1	TRBJ2-3	.	CASRDRSSTDTQYF	TGTGCCAGCAGGGACAGGTCTAGCACAGATACGCAGTATTTT
.	TRBV19	TRBJ1-2	few	CASSIELARGGYTF	TGTGCCAGTAGTATAGAACTGGCGCGGGGCGGCTACACCTTC
TRBD1	TRBV11-2	TRBJ2-7	.	CASSFEGADYEQYF	TGTGCCAGCAGCTTCGAGGGGGCTGACTACGAGCAGTACTTC
TRBD2	TRBV7-2	TRBJ2-7	once	CASSLRDFGGAGYEQYF	TGTGCCAGCAGCTTACGAGATTTCGGGGGGGCCGGGTACGAGCAGTACTTC
.	TRBV18	TRBJ2-5	.	CASSPRRGAVETQYF	TGTGCCAGCTCACCAAGACGTGGGGCGGTGGAGACCCAGTACTTC
.	TRBV11-2	TRBJ2-7	.	CASSLDGWNYEQYF	TGTGCCAGCAGCTTAGATGGGTGGAACTACGAGCAGTACTTC
.	TRBV5-1	TRBJ1-1	.	CASSLAWGARGNTEAFF	TGCGCCAGCAGCTTGGCCTGGGGGGCGCGGGGGAACACTGAAGCTTTCTTT
TRBD2	TRBV29-1	TRBJ2-1	.	CSVDGGWGAGGYNEQFF	TGCAGCGTTGACGGCGGGTGGGGAGCGGGAGGGTACAATGAGCAGTTCTTC
TRBD1	TRBV28	TRBJ1-5	.	CASSGTGGQPQHF	TGTGCCAGCAGTGGGACAGGGGGACAGCCCCAGCATTTT
.	TRBV11-3	TRBJ1-1	.	CASSLDRTTEAFF	TGTGCCAGCAGCCTCGACAGGACCACTGAAGCTTTCTTT
TRBD1	TRBV6-5	TRBJ2-7	.	CASSYTTGLGYEQYF	TGTGCCAGCAGTTACACGACAGGGTTGGGCTACGAGCAGTACTTC
.	TRBV5-1	TRBJ1-1	.	CASSHAGGSTEAFF	TGCGCCAGCAGTCATGCGGGTGGGAGCACTGAAGCTTTCTTT
.	TRBV15	TRBJ2-5	.	CATRPAALPLETQYF	TGTGCCACCCGACCGGCGGCCCTCCCTCTGGAGACCCAGTACTTC
.	TRBV6-1	TRBJ1-5	.	CASSERDQPQHF	TGTGCCAGCAGTGAACGGGATCAGCCCCAGCATTTT
TRBD1	TRBV7-2	TRBJ2-7	few	CASSSTGTEPYEQYF	TGTGCCAGCAGCTCGACAGGGACCGAACCCTACGAGCAGTACTTC
TRBD1	TRBV4-1	TRBJ2-5	.	CASSRTTGEETQYF	TGCGCCAGCAGCCGTACGACAGGGGAAGAGACCCAGTACTTC
.	TRBV4-3	TRBJ1-4	.	CASSQEGSGIGEKLFF	TGCGCCAGCAGCCAAGAAGGGTCCGGAATAGGTGAAAAACTGTTTTTT
TRBD1	TRBV18	TRBJ1-1	.	CASSGQANTEAFF	TGTGCCAGCTCAGGACAGGCGAACACTGAAGCTTTCTTT
TRBD1	TRBV5-1	TRBJ1-6	few	CASSLGPQGAGSPLHF	TGCGCCAGCAGCTTGGGACCCCAGGGGGCGGGATCACCCCTCCACTTT